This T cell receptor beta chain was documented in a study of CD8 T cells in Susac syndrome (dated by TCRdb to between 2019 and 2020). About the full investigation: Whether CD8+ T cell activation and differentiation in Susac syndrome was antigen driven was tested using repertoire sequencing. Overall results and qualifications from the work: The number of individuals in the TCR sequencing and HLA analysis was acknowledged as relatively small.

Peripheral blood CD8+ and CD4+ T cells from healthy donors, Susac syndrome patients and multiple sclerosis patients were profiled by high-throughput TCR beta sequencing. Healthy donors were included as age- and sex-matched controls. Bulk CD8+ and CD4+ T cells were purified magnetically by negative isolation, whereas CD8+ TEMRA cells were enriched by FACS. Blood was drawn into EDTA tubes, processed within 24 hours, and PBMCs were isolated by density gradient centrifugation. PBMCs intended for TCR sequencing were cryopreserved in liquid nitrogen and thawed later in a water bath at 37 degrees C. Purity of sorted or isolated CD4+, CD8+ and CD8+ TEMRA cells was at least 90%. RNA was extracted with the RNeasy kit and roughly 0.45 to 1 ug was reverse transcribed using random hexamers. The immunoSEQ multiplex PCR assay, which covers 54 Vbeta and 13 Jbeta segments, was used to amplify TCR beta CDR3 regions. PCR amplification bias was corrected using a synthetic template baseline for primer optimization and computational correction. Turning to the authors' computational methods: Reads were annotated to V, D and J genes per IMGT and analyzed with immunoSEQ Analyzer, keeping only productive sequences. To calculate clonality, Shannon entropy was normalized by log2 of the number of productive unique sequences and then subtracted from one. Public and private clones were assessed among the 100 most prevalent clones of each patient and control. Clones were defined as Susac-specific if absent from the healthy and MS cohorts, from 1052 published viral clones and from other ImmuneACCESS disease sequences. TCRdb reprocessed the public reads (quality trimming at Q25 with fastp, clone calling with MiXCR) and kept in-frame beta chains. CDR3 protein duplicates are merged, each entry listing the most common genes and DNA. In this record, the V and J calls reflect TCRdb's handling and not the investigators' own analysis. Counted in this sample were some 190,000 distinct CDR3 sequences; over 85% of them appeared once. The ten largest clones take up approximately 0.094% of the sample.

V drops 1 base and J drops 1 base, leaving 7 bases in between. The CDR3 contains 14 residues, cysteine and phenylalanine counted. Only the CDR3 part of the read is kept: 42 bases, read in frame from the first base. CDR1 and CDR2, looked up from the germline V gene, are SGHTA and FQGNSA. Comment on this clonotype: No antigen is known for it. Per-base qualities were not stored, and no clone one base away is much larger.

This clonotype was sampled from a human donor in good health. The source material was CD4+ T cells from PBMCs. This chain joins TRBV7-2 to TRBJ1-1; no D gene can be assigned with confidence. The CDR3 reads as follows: CASSLVAENTEAFF. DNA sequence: TGTGCCAGCAGCTTAGTAGCTGAGAACACTGAAGCTTTCTTT.